This TCR beta chain was sequenced for a study of blood T cell repertoires in COVID-19. Study as a whole: PBMCs, B-cell-depleted T cells, or T cells provided the cDNA or gDNA that made up the material.

Under the authors' procedure: Reference gene primers were amplified, and this amplification served to estimate nucleated cell counts. Profiled with immunoSEQ multiplex PCR; TCRdb holds only in-frame clones, not every one. V and J calls and clone size follow that table, whereas D and trimming were derived from the DNA. The top ten hold 3.5% to 5% of the sample, which has about 160,000 clones, around 93% seen once. The CDR3 runs 11 residues. Germline CDR1 and CDR2: MNHEY and SVGAGI. The genes are TRBV6-5 and TRBJ1-1, with D possibly matching TRBD1 (6 bases). The sequence came from a woman aged 45-65 years with acute or convalescent COVID-19. Material: peripheral blood. CDR3 protein: CFTGRNTEAFF. As DNA, the CDR3 is TGTTTTACAGGGCGTAACACTGAAGCTTTCTTT.